The rows below give T cell receptor beta chains drawn from one sample of a study of blood T cell repertoires in COVID-19. Measured with immunoSEQ multiplex PCR; TCRdb has only the in-frame clones, and not every one. Among over 200,000 clones listed, about nine tenths were seen once. The sequencing sample was made of PBMCs or T cells enriched from blood (not recorded which). These receptors originate from a woman in her thirties or forties with acute COVID-19. Both conserved end residues are part of each CDR3. D genes are given only for firm matches. Some rows mark clone size as missing; the rest say once, few, many or name a class of expanded clone.

TRBJ2-3,TRBD2,TRBV10-3,NA,TGTGCCATCAGGGAGAGCGGGAGGGCCACAGATACGCAGTATTTT,CAIRESGRATDTQYF
TRBJ1-4,TRBD1,TRBV11-2,NA,TGTGCCAGCAGCAACTGGAAGGACAGGGGTTGGGAAAAACTGTTTTTT,CASSNWKDRGWEKLFF
TRBJ1-2,NA,TRBV7-2,NA,TGTGCCAGCAGCTTAGCTTCCGGGACAGGCTACACCTTC,CASSLASGTGYTF
TRBJ2-1,TRBD1,TRBV18,NA,TGTGCCAGCTCACCGCAGGGGGCGAGGTCCTACAATGAGCAGTTCTTC,CASSPQGARSYNEQFF
TRBJ2-2,TRBD2,TRBV30,once,TGTGCCTGGAGTGGTGCACCTAGCGGGGGCCGAAACACCGGGGAGCTGTTTTTT,CAWSGAPSGGRNTGELFF
TRBJ2-2,TRBD2,TRBV11-3,NA,TGTGCCAGCGGAAACCCTAATAGCGGGAGGGCCCGGGAGCTGTTTTTT,CASGNPNSGRARELFF
TRBJ1-5,NA,TRBV30,once,TGTGCCTGGAGTGTACAGAGGGCTCAGCCCCAGCATTTT,CAWSVQRAQPQHF
TRBJ2-7,TRBD1,TRBV7-2,NA,TGTGCCAGCAGCGCACCGGGACAGCCTATGGTGCAGTACTTC,CASSAPGQPMVQYF
TRBJ1-1,TRBD1,TRBV7-2,NA,TGTGCCAGCAGCTACAGGGGGGTGAGCACTGAAGCTTTCTTT,CASSYRGVSTEAFF
TRBJ1-1,NA,TRBV20-1,few,TGCAGTGCTAGTCTCCCAGGGAAGGCTGAAGCTTTCTTT,CSASLPGKAEAFF
TRBJ1-3,TRBD1,TRBV5-1,NA,TGCGCCAGCAGCTTGGACAGGGGAGACACCATATATTTT,CASSLDRGDTIYF
TRBJ1-3,NA,TRBV6-1,NA,TGTGCCAGCAGTGGGACGACTACAATCCTGGGGAACACCATATATTTT,CASSGTTTILGNTIYF
TRBJ1-2,NA,TRBV27,NA,TGTGCCAGCTGGAATCGCGCGGGGGGCTACACCTTC,CASWNRAGGYTF
TRBJ2-1,TRBD2,TRBV4-3,few,TGCGCCAGCAGCCAGTCGGCCTCCAAAGCGGGAGCCTACAATGAGCAGTTCTTC,CASSQSASKAGAYNEQFF
TRBJ1-3,NA,TRBV5-5,NA,TGTGCCAGCAGCACCAACCCTAGCTCTGGAAACACCATATATTTT,CASSTNPSSGNTIYF
TRBJ1-2,NA,TRBV19,NA,TGTGCCAGTAGGAGCGGGTACTATGGCTACACCTTC,CASRSGYYGYTF
TRBJ1-6,NA,TRBV5-1,NA,TGCGCCAGCAGCTTGGCCCCCCAGGGAAGTAATTCACCCCTCCACTTT,CASSLAPQGSNSPLHF
TRBJ2-1,NA,TRBV4-3,NA,TGCGCCAGCAGCCAAGATAGAGACAGAAGGAATGAGCAGTTCTTC,CASSQDRDRRNEQFF
TRBJ2-7,NA,TRBV30,NA,TGTGCCTGGAAAGAGGCGCGGGCCCCCTACGAGCAGTACTTC,CAWKEARAPYEQYF
TRBJ1-1,TRBD1,TRBV13,NA,TGTGCCAGCAGCTCACGGACAGGGGAAGCTTTCTTT,CASSSRTGEAFF
TRBJ1-2,NA,TRBV13,NA,TGTGCCAGCAGCTCCCAGGGGTCTAACTATGGCTACACCTTC,CASSSQGSNYGYTF
TRBJ2-5,TRBD2,TRBV19,NA,TGTGCCAGTAGTATAGTCGGGCGGGAGAAGCAGACCCAGTACTTC,CASSIVGREKQTQYF
TRBJ2-5,TRBD1,TRBV5-6,NA,TGTGCCAGCAGCCCCGGGGACAGGGGGCAAGAGACCCAGTACTTC,CASSPGDRGQETQYF
TRBJ1-5,NA,TRBV5-1,few,TGCGCCAGCAGCTTGGACGGGATGGGCAATCAGCCCCAGCATTTT,CASSLDGMGNQPQHF
TRBJ2-7,TRBD1,TRBV2,NA,TGTGCCAGCATTGGAGGGACAGGGGGTACCTCCTACGAGCAGTACTTC,CASIGGTGGTSYEQYF
TRBJ1-5,NA,TRBV4-3,NA,TGCGCCAGCAGCCAAGATAGGTCCAGGGTCGGAAATCAGCCCCAGCATTTT,CASSQDRSRVGNQPQHF
TRBJ2-7,NA,TRBV12-3/TRBV12-4,NA,TGTGCCAGCAGTTTAGGGCGGTACGAGCAGTACTTC,CASSLGRYEQYF
TRBJ2-7,TRBD1,TRBV19,NA,TGTGCCAGTAGTCCCTCGCCGGGACAGAGAGCCTACGAGCAGTACTTC,CASSPSPGQRAYEQYF
TRBJ2-5,TRBD2,TRBV4-2,NA,TGTGCCAGCAGCCAAGCCCTACGGGAGCGGGGGGGCCGCGAGACCCAGTACTTC,CASSQALRERGGRETQYF
TRBJ2-3,NA,TRBV19,NA,TGTGCCAGTAGTCCGGGACAAAATTCCGATACGCAGTATTTT,CASSPGQNSDTQYF
TRBJ2-5,NA,TRBV27,NA,TGTGCCAGCAGGTCAAATCAGAGGGCTGGCTGGGAGACCCAGTACTTC,CASRSNQRAGWETQYF
TRBJ1-3,TRBD1,TRBV5-4,NA,TGTGCCAGCAGCCCGGGACAGGGCCGGGACGGAAACACCATATATTTT,CASSPGQGRDGNTIYF